The present entry profiles one TCR beta chain with its context. Through a sample-barcoded 5' primer and a J-beta primer mix, a second PCR was run for roughly 6 to 11 cycles. In TCRdb, the 5' RACE reads were re-called with MiXCR into one record per CDR3 protein. Of 1.5 million to 2 million distinct CDR3 sequences in the sample, about 30% were seen once. The data were obtained in a study of blood T cells in healthy people across ages. In germline, CDR1 is SGHAT, CDR2 FQNNGV. The CDR3 runs to 14 residues. Trimming shortened V by 1 base and J by 10 bases, and 14 bases separated the two germline ends. This sequence originates from a woman younger than 45 in good health. Sequencing input: blood. The chain joins TRBV11-2 to TRBJ2-1; D is possibly TRBD2 (6 bases). The CDR3 DNA is TGTGCCAGCAGCTTAGTTCGGGGCGGAGGGGAGCAGTTCTTC. Its protein is CASSLVRGGGEQFF.